Presented here are 27 T cell receptor beta chains from one specimen sequenced in a study of T cells after yellow fever vaccination. Each CDR3 protein is one row after TCRdb ran MiXCR on the 5' RACE reads. In the table there are roughly 100,000 distinct CDR3 sequences, more than 7.5% of which are singletons. The sample consisted of CD8+ T cells not binding an NS4B(214-222) dextramer, sorted from PBMCs, taken more than 14 days after the first yellow fever vaccination. These receptors all stem from a man younger than 35 who received the YFV17D yellow fever vaccine.

The chain is built from TRBV5-1 and TRBJ1-4; D is unclear. V lost 4 bases to trimming and J lost 5 bases, with 15 bases between them. Germline assignment: CDR1 SGHRS and CDR2 YFSETQ. The CDR3 sequence is 15 residues long. DNA of the CDR3: TGCGCCAGCAGCCAATACAGCGGAATGAATGAAAAACTGTTTTTT. Residues: CASSQYSGMNEKLFF. The full variable domain, completed using reference TRBV5-1 and TRBJ1-4, is KAGVTQTPRYLIKTRGQQVTLSCSPISGHRSVSWYQQTPGQGLQFLFEYFSETQRNKGNFPGRFSGRQFSNSRSEMNVSTLELGDSALYLCASSQYSGMNEKLFFGSGTQLSVL.

V gene TRBV12-3 or TRBV12-4 combines with J gene TRBJ1-1; D is uncertain. The CDR3 length is 15 residues. The ends were cut back, 5 bases at V and 8 bases at J, with 21 bases in the middle. The CDR3 reads CASSAPSVGEREAFF. The CDR3 coding sequence is TGTGCCAGCAGTGCCCCGTCGGTTGGGGAAAGAGAAGCTTTCTTT.

This clonotype was detected a few times. The chain carries TRBV12-3 or TRBV12-4 and TRBJ2-7; D might be TRBD1 (6 bases). V was shortened by 2 bases and J by 4 bases, with 21 bases between the two germline ends. The CDR3 runs to 17 residues. The CDR3 DNA reads TGTGCCAGCAGTTTAACCAGGGGCCCCCCATCCCTTTACGAGCAGTACTTC. Translating it yields CASSLTRGPPSLYEQYF.

This clonotype has just a few counts. The V gene is TRBV6-6, the J gene TRBJ1-1; D is uncertain. Germline V CDR1 and CDR2: MNHNY, SVGAGI (reference sequence). Trimming left V 7 bases short and J 2 bases short, with 5 bases between. The CDR3 length is 11 residues. The CDR3 DNA sequence: TGTGCCAGCATTGGTAACACTGAAGCTTTCTTT. It encodes CASIGNTEAFF.

This clonotype was seen once. A read error may explain this, as a much larger clone is one base away. This is likely a read error, given that the CDR3 carries no conserved phenylalanine or tryptophan at its end. J is TRBJ1-6 and V is TRBV25-1; TRBD1 matches at 7 bases. Germline V gene sequence: CDR1 MGHDK, CDR2 SYGVNS. The CDR3 sequence is 13 residues long. The trim removed 8 bases at V and 10 bases at J, leaving 8 bases unmatched. The CDR3 spells CASSKTGLSPLHS. The DNA for the CDR3 is TGTGCCAGCTCAAAGACAGGGTTATCACCCCTCCACTCT.

The rearrangement uses TRBV3-1 and TRBJ1-4; no definite D call. Germline CDR1 and CDR2: LGHDT and YNNKEL (reference sequence). Trimming left V 0 bases short and J 4 bases short, with 9 bases between. There are 15 residues in the CDR3. The CDR3 region is CASSQDGRDNEKLFF. The CDR3 DNA follows: TGTGCCAGCAGCCAAGATGGGAGGGATAATGAAAAACTGTTTTTT.

The sample holds a few counts of this clonotype. The chain is built from TRBV29-1 and TRBJ1-1, with TRBD1 as a possible D gene (6 bases). The CDR3 has 13 residues. V shed 3 bases and J shed 5 bases, with 13 bases lying between them. Germline loops: CDR1 SQVTM, CDR2 ANQGSEA. This CDR3 is CSVDRRGGTEAFF. The CDR3 nucleotides read TGCAGCGTTGATCGACGAGGGGGGACTGAAGCTTTCTTT.

In its sample, this clonotype was seen many times. The V gene is TRBV12-3 or TRBV12-4, the J gene TRBJ2-2; D unclear. The CDR3 contains 14 residues. V lost 1 base, J lost 4 bases, and 7 bases lay in between. The CDR3 DNA reads TGTGCCAGCAGTTTAGGGGCGGCCACCGGGGAGCTGTTTTTT. Its protein product is CASSLGAATGELFF.

The chain carries TRBV2 and TRBJ2-7, with 11 bases that match TRBD2. This CDR3 has 15 amino acids. After removal of 5 bases from V and 3 bases from J, the junction contained 6 bases not matched to a gene. Germline values: CDR1 SNHLY, CDR2 FYNNEI. CDR3 sequence (DNA): TGTGCCAGCAGTATGGGACTAGCGGCGATCTACGAGCAGTACGTC. Its translation: CASSMGLAAIYEQYV.

This clonotype occurred a few times. The rearrangement uses TRBV15 and TRBJ1-6; the D gene is possibly TRBD1 (6 bases). Germline assignment: CDR1 LNHNV and CDR2 YYDKDF (reference sequence). The CDR3 contains 16 residues. Trimming took 5 bases from V and 10 from J, leaving 21 bases between them. The CDR3 sequence: CATSGGYREGRSPLHF. The CDR3 coding sequence is TGTGCCACCAGCGGCGGATACAGGGAGGGGAGGTCACCCCTCCACTTT.

This chain links TRBV7-3 with TRBJ1-1, with D perhaps matching TRBD1 (5 bases). Germline-derived CDR1 and CDR2 are SGHTA and FQGTGA. CDR3 length: 14 residues. The V and J ends lost 2 bases and 3 bases respectively, with 10 bases between them. The CDR3 spells CASSLGTGYTEAFF. The CDR3 DNA sequence: TGTGCCAGCAGCTTAGGTACAGGCTACACTGAAGCTTTCTTT.

This clonotype was observed at least ten times. The chain employs TRBV27 and TRBJ2-7, with a weak D call TRBD1 (6 bases). This CDR3 is 15 amino acids long. Germline V lookup: CDR1 MNHEY, CDR2 SMNVEV (reference sequence). With 0 bases removed from V and 7 bases from J, the gap between germline ends came to 16 bases. The CDR3 DNA sequence: TGTGCCAGCAGTTTATCCGGGACACTCCGGGGAGAGCAGTACGTC. It encodes CASSLSGTLRGEQYV.

The V gene is TRBV5-6, the J gene TRBJ1-2, with TRBD1 as a possible D gene (6 bases). This CDR3 is built from 15 residues. V lost 5 bases to trimming and J lost 8 bases, with 22 bases between them. Germline CDR1 and CDR2: SGHDT and YYEEEE. In DNA form, the CDR3 reads TGTGCCAGCAGTCCCATAGCCGGGGGGCCGGAAGGCTACACCTTC. Residues: CASSPIAGGPEGYTF.

J is TRBJ2-3 and V is TRBV11-2; D uncertain. The CDR3 extends over 17 amino acids. Germline V lookup: CDR1 SGHAT, CDR2 FQNNGV. Trimming removed 0 bases from V and 4 bases from J, with 17 bases in between. CDR3 DNA: TGTGCCAGCAGCTTAGACCCTCCCCCGACCCCTGCAGATACGCAGTATTTT. It is translated as CASSLDPPPTPADTQYF.

This clonotype showed up many times. V gene TRBV11-2 combines with J gene TRBJ2-3; D might be TRBD2 (5 bases). CDR1 SGHAT and CDR2 FQNNGV come from the germline V gene. The CDR3 consists of 14 residues. Trimming shortened V by 3 bases and J by 0 bases, and 7 bases separated the two germline ends. CDR3 nucleotides: TGTGCCAGCAGCTTTAGGACTAGCACAGATACGCAGTATTTT. Translating gives CASSFRTSTDTQYF.

This clonotype was observed at least ten times. The CDR3 protein is CASSQDLAGSYNEQFF. CDR3 nucleotides: TGCGCCAGCAGCCAAGATCTAGCGGGCTCCTACAATGAGCAGTTCTTC. The chain recombines TRBV4-3 with TRBJ2-1; the match to TRBD2 covers 8 bases. CDR3 length: 16 amino acids. V was clipped by 0 bases and J by 0 bases; unmatched bases: 1. Germline assignment: CDR1 LGHNA and CDR2 YSLEER.

This clonotype was counted only a few times. The chain recombines TRBV10-3 with TRBJ1-5; D uncertain. CDR3 length: 11 amino acids. Germline V lookup: CDR1 ENHRY, CDR2 SYGVKD. V lost 8 bases to trimming and J lost 7 bases, with 9 bases between them. CDR3 sequence (DNA): TGTGCCATCGGTTCTCACCAGCCCCAGCATTTT. It specifies CAIGSHQPQHF.

This clonotype turned up a few times. The chain recombines TRBV9 with TRBJ2-1; unclear D gene. Germline CDR1 and CDR2: SGDLS and YYNGEE. Trimming took 6 bases from V and 6 from J, leaving 19 bases between them. The CDR3 consists of 15 residues. CDR3 sequence: CASTPPSGSGNEQFF. The CDR3 DNA is TGTGCCAGCACCCCCCCGTCCGGGTCAGGCAATGAGCAGTTCTTC. Full variable domain (outside the CDR3, taken from reference TRBV9 and TRBJ2-1): DSGVTQTPKHLITATGQRVTLRCSPRSGDLSVYWYQQSLDQGLQFLIQYYNGEERAKGNILERFSAQQFPDLHSELNLSSLELGDSALYFCASTPPSGSGNEQFFGPGTRLTVL.

The sample holds a few counts of this clonotype. V and J are TRBV29-1 and TRBJ2-1; no firm D call. The germline V and J ends were trimmed by 0 bases and 0 bases, with 12 bases remaining between them. In germline, CDR1 is SQVTM, CDR2 ANQGSEA. CDR3 size: 16 residues. The CDR3 coding sequence is TGCAGCGTTGAAGAGCTGTCCGGATACTCCTACAATGAGCAGTTCTTC. Translation: CSVEELSGYSYNEQFF.

The chain carries TRBV27 and TRBJ1-1; possibly TRBD1 for D (6 bases). CDR1 and CDR2 from the germline V gene are MNHEY and SMNVEV (reference sequence). The V end was cut by 6 bases, the J end by 2 bases, with 16 bases between. The CDR3 extends over 15 amino acids. The CDR3 region has the DNA TGTGCCAGCAGGGCCGGGGGGGCCCCCAACACTGAAGCTTTCTTT. Its protein product is CASRAGGAPNTEAFF.

This clonotype was seen more than once but under ten times. The CDR3 DNA follows: TGCAGTGCTAAAGAAAGTCCAGGGAGCTCCTACGAGCAGTACTTC. Protein: CSAKESPGSSYEQYF. The chain combines TRBV20-1 with TRBJ2-7; D could derive from TRBD1 or TRBD2 (5 bases each). Deletions cut 4 bases from V and 0 bases from J, with 16 bases between. CDR3 size: 15 residues. Looked up from germline, CDR1 is DFQATT and CDR2 is SNEGSKA (reference sequence).

In this sample, this clonotype turned up a few times. The chain couples TRBV7-6 to TRBJ2-5; 15 positions agree with TRBD2. The CDR3 loop spans 17 amino acids. V shed 4 bases and J 1 base; nucleotides not matched to a gene: 4. Germline V lookup: CDR1 SGHVS, CDR2 FNYEAQ. CDR3 bases: TGTGCCAGCAGCTCCTCGGGACTAGCGGGGGGCCAAGAGACCCAGTACTTC. Translation gives CASSSSGLAGGQETQYF.

This chain joins TRBV12-3 or TRBV12-4 and TRBJ2-7; a weak D match, TRBD2 (6 bases). This CDR3 is built from 13 residues. Trimming cost V 5 bases and J 7 bases, with 15 bases left between them. CDR3 protein: CASSPSGLPEQYF. The CDR3, as DNA: TGTGCCAGCAGTCCGTCGGGACTTCCGGAGCAGTACTTC.

This clonotype was seen many times. The CDR3 reads CASSYSSGQETQYF. Written as DNA, the CDR3 is TGTGCCAGCAGTTACTCGTCCGGACAAGAGACCCAGTACTTC. The chain recombines TRBV6-5 with TRBJ2-5; no firm D call. Germline V gene sequence: CDR1 MNHEY, CDR2 SVGAGI. The CDR3 consists of 14 residues. V lost 0 bases and J lost 2, with 7 bases in between.

The chain has TRBV6-2 or TRBV6-3 and TRBJ2-2, with 11 bases aligning to TRBD1. This CDR3 contains 13 residues. The junction had 1 base not matched to a gene; V was cut back by 8 bases and J by 5 bases. The germline V gene encodes CDR1 MNHEY and CDR2 SVGEGT. DNA for the CDR3: TGTGCCAGCGGACAGGGGGCAACCGGGGAGCTGTTTTTT. It is translated as CASGQGATGELFF.

The J gene is TRBJ2-7, the V gene TRBV12-3 or TRBV12-4; D unclear. Deletions cut 5 bases from V and 3 bases from J, with 17 bases between. This CDR3 contains 15 residues. Here the CDR3 DNA reads TGTGCCAGCAGTGCGGTGACGAGCCCCCACTACGAGCAGTACTTC. This gives the protein CASSAVTSPHYEQYF.

In its sample, this clonotype was seen a few times. The J gene is TRBJ1-6, the V gene TRBV5-8; 8 nucleotides line up with TRBD1. The length of the CDR3 is 17 residues. J gave up 7 bases and V 4 bases, and 13 bases lay outside the gene matches. CDR1 is SGHTS and CDR2 is YDEGEE in the germline V gene. The CDR3 region is CASSIRDRWKENSPLHF. The CDR3 DNA follows: TGTGCCAGCAGCATCCGGGACAGGTGGAAGGAGAATTCACCCCTCCACTTT.